One and the same sample provided the 5 T cell receptor beta chains below, sequenced in a study of shared clonotypes between healthy human individuals. Profiled with immunoSEQ multiplex PCR; TCRdb holds only in-frame clones, not every one. Here the sample spans around 750,000 clones, around two thirds being singletons. Sequenced material: memory CD4+ T cells sorted from blood. Subset: CD45RA-negative fraction. These receptors originate from a woman in her 30s in good health.

This chain connects TRBV4-2 to TRBJ1-3; TRBD1 matches 12 bases. The J segment lost 2 bases and the V segment lost 4 bases, leaving 0 bases of the junction unmatched. Germline V lookup: CDR1 LGHNA, CDR2 YNFKEQ. The CDR3 totals 15 residues. As DNA, the CDR3 is TGTGCCAGCAGCCGGGACAGGGGGCCTGGAAACACCATATATTTT. Its translation is CASSRDRGPGNTIYF.

The V call is TRBV6-9, the J call TRBJ2-7; D not certain. The CDR3 is made up of 15 amino acids. The V and J ends lost 0 bases and 0 bases respectively, with 9 bases between them. Germline CDR1 reads MNHGY; CDR2 reads SVAAGI. The CDR3 loop reads CASSYSNRSSYEQYF. In DNA form, the CDR3 reads TGTGCCAGCAGTTATTCGAATAGGAGCTCCTACGAGCAGTACTTC.

V and J are TRBV5-1 and TRBJ2-4; unclear D gene. The CDR3 extends over 16 amino acids. Trimming removed 0 bases from V and 0 bases from J, with 10 bases in between. Per the germline V gene, CDR1 is SGHRS and CDR2 is YFSETQ. The CDR3 sequence is CASSLAKDLAKNIQYF. The DNA for the CDR3 is TGCGCCAGCAGCTTGGCCAAGGATTTAGCCAAAAACATTCAGTACTTC.

This clone was seen at least ten times. This chain uses TRBV30 with TRBJ1-1; D gene unclear. Per the germline V gene, CDR1 is GTSNPN and CDR2 is SVGIG (reference sequence). V was shortened by 3 bases and J by 0 bases, with 8 bases between the two germline ends. The CDR3 extends over 13 amino acids. CDR3 in DNA: TGTGCCTGGAGGGCAGCCATGAACACTGAAGCTTTCTTT. Protein sequence: CAWRAAMNTEAFF.

V gene TRBV30 combines with J gene TRBJ1-2; 8 bases are shared with TRBD1. The CDR3 is 12 residues long. Germline loops: CDR1 GTSNPN, CDR2 SVGIG (reference sequence). Trimming removed 8 bases from V and 4 bases from J; junction bases left unmatched: 6. The CDR3 DNA follows: TGTGCCGGCGTTGACAGGGGCTATGGCTACACCTTC. Amino acids: CAGVDRGYGYTF. Variable domain in full (rest from reference TRBV30 and TRBJ1-2): SQTIHQWPATLVQPVGSPLSLECTVEGTSNPNLYWYRQAAGRGLQLLFYSVGIGQISSEVPQNLSASRPQDRQFILSSKKLLLSDSGFYLCAGVDRGYGYTFGSGTRLTVV.